These 10 T cell receptor beta chains came from one sample sequenced in a study of CD8 T cells in Susac syndrome. Random hexamers primed reverse transcription of 0.5 to 1 ug RNA. TCRdb processed the immunoSEQ multiplex PCR reads anew with MiXCR; each CDR3 protein has one entry. The sample carries about 120,000 distinct CDR3 sequences, 85% to 95% recorded once. Sequencing input: CD8+ T cells from PBMCs. The receptor source for this set is a human donor in good health.

This chain links TRBV4-3 with TRBJ2-1; 11 bases line up with TRBD2. CDR3 length: 16 amino acids. The germline gives CDR1 LGHNA, CDR2 YSLEER. Losses at the gene ends were 4 bases for V and 9 bases for J; bases not matched to a gene: 11. In DNA, the CDR3 is TGCGCCAGCAGCCCAAGCCACACGACTAGCGGGACTGAGCAGTTCTTC. It specifies CASSPSHTTSGTEQFF.

V usage is TRBV19 and J usage is TRBJ2-1; the D gene is possibly TRBD1 (6 bases). The CDR3 is 16 residues long. The V and J ends lost 5 bases and 5 bases respectively, with 19 bases between them. Germline loops: CDR1 LNHDA, CDR2 SQIVND (reference sequence). CDR3 amino acids: CASSSLFFDRNNEQFF. In DNA, the CDR3 is TGTGCCAGTAGTTCCTTGTTTTTCGACAGGAACAATGAGCAGTTCTTC.

V and J are TRBV6-6 and TRBJ2-4; D perhaps matches TRBD2 (5 bases). The CDR3 length is 16 residues. Germline lookup yields CDR1 MNHNY and CDR2 SVGAGI (reference sequence). Trimming cost V 2 bases and J 2 bases, with 13 bases left between them. CDR3 sequence (DNA): TGTGCCAGCAGTTACAGGCGGGCAGCATCCAAAAACATTCAGTACTTC. Amino acids: CASSYRRAASKNIQYF.

This chain connects TRBV3-1 to TRBJ1-2; no clear D. V was clipped by 4 bases and J by 2 bases, with 2 bases between them. The germline V gene has CDR1 LGHDT and CDR2 YNNKEL (reference sequence). This CDR3 spans 11 amino acids. The CDR3 DNA reads as TGTGCCAGCAGCCTCAACTATGGCTACACCTTC. Translating gives CASSLNYGYTF.

The chain carries TRBV5-1 and TRBJ1-1, with TRBD1 as a possible D gene (5 bases). Germline V lookup: CDR1 SGHRS, CDR2 YFSETQ. The CDR3 runs 13 residues. V was shortened by 7 bases and J by 1 base, with 11 bases between the two germline ends. CDR3 residues: CASAGTTNTEAFF. CDR3 nucleotides: TGCGCCAGCGCCGGGACCACGAACACTGAAGCTTTCTTT.

V usage is TRBV20-1 and J usage is TRBJ1-1; TRBD1 is a possible D gene (5 bases). The germline V gene has CDR1 DFQATT and CDR2 SNEGSKA (reference sequence). Trimming took 1 base from V and 0 from J, leaving 6 bases between them. The CDR3 spans 13 residues. The CDR3 loop is CSARGQLNTEAFF. The CDR3 DNA reads as TGCAGTGCTAGAGGACAGCTGAACACTGAAGCTTTCTTT.

The genes are TRBV29-1 and TRBJ2-1; 8 bases line up with TRBD2. This CDR3 comprises 15 residues. Unmatched junction bases numbered 10, after V lost 5 bases and J lost 4 bases. The germline CDR1 and CDR2 sequences are SQVTM and ANQGSEA. The DNA for the CDR3 is TGCAGCGTTTCCTTTGGACTAGCAGCTTACAATGAGCAGTTCTTC. The encoded protein is CSVSFGLAAYNEQFF.

The rearrangement joins TRBV2 to TRBJ2-1, with 8 positions matching TRBD2. CDR1 and CDR2 (germline): SNHLY, FYNNEI. The CDR3 spans 11 residues. The V segment lost 7 bases and the J segment 8 bases; nucleotides outside the gene matches: 1. The CDR3 protein is CASIGGDEQFF. The CDR3 coding sequence is TGTGCCAGCATCGGGGGGGATGAGCAGTTCTTC.

The V call is TRBV29-1, the J call TRBJ1-1; no firm D call. V shed 4 bases and J shed 3 bases, with 6 bases lying between them. This CDR3 has 11 residues. The germline V gene has CDR1 SQVTM and CDR2 ANQGSEA. This CDR3 is CSVAAYTEAFF. CDR3 nucleotide sequence: TGCAGCGTTGCGGCATACACTGAAGCTTTCTTT.

The V and J genes are TRBV6-5 and TRBJ2-7, with TRBD2 matching over 8 bases. V dropped 0 bases and J dropped 2; count of bases not matched to a gene: 6. From germline, CDR1 is MNHEY and CDR2 SVGAGI. The CDR3 is 16 residues long. This CDR3 is CASSYSTSGYAYEQYF. CDR3 nucleotide sequence: TGTGCCAGCAGTTACTCCACTAGCGGTTATGCCTACGAGCAGTACTTC.